The present entry profiles one TCR beta chain with its context. Its antigen is not known. Researchers ran the PCR with 60 Vbeta and 13 Jbeta primers. TCRdb's copy holds only in-frame clones and misses some; the assay was immunoSEQ multiplex PCR. There are under 130,000 clones in the sample; approximately 72% occur only once, and roughly 1.9% lies in the top ten. The sample originates from a study of cytomegalovirus exposure and HLA in healthy donors. Background on the study: An analysis done earlier identified roughly 120 million unique TCR beta sequences from about 179 million T cells.

V lost 1 base and J lost 5; bases outside the gene matches: 4. This CDR3 region has 14 residues. Looked up from germline, CDR1 is SGHTA and CDR2 is FQGNSA. Study-level results: In vitro, a few CMV-associated chains proved specific for CMV antigens. Data from an earlier analysis indicated that most TCR beta V segments were productive either about 90% or about 30% of the time.

This TCR came from a man aged 25-45 years in good health and CMV-seronegative. This rearrangement joins TRBV7-2 to TRBJ2-7; 8 bases fit TRBD1. Sequenced input: PBMCs. CDR3 in DNA: TGTGCCAGCAGCTTAGGGACAGGGTTCGACGAGCAGTACTTC. This encodes CASSLGTGFDEQYF.